Presented here are 18 T cell receptor beta chains from one specimen sequenced in a study of cytomegalovirus exposure and HLA in healthy donors. The PCR had 60 Vbeta and 13 Jbeta primers. The method was immunoSEQ multiplex PCR; TCRdb's version includes in-frame clones alone and lacks a portion of them. The table shows about 120,000 clones, with about 70% occurring only once. The sequencing sample was made of PBMCs. These receptors were taken from a woman in her 30s in good health and CMV-seronegative.

This chain links TRBV10-3 with TRBJ1-1, with D unresolved. The CDR3 is 15 amino acids. Trimming removed 0 bases from V and 2 bases from J, with 10 bases in between. Germline values: CDR1 ENHRY, CDR2 SYGVKD. The CDR3 is CAISESTITNTEAFF. CDR3 nucleotides: TGTGCCATCAGTGAGTCGACAATAACAAACACTGAAGCTTTCTTT.

J is TRBJ1-4 and V is TRBV30; D call uncertain. V was cut by 8 bases and J by 10 bases, with 17 bases left in between. This CDR3 contains 12 residues. The germline V gene encodes CDR1 GTSNPN and CDR2 SVGIG (reference sequence). CDR3 coding DNA: TGTGCCCTCAATGGAGCGGGAGGAAAACTGTTTTTT. It is translated as CALNGAGGKLFF.

The genes are TRBV5-1 and TRBJ1-1, with D tentatively TRBD1 (6 bases). V was shortened by 2 bases and J by 10 bases, with 12 bases between the two germline ends. The CDR3 extends over 12 amino acids. Germline CDR1 and CDR2: SGHRS and YFSETQ. The CDR3 DNA reads TGCGCCAGCAGCTTTGCAGGGGAAACAGCTTTCTTT. Its translation is CASSFAGETAFF.

The rearrangement links TRBV15 to TRBJ1-1; no clear D gene. CDR1 is LNHNV, CDR2 YYDKDF, per germline (reference sequence). Trimming pared 0 bases from V and 5 bases from J, leaving 10 bases between. This CDR3 has 14 residues. The CDR3 reads CATSRDPTRTEAFF. For the CDR3, the DNA is TGTGCCACCAGCAGAGACCCCACGAGGACTGAAGCTTTCTTT. Complete variable domain (other parts from reference TRBV15 and TRBJ1-1): DAMVIQNPRYQVTQFGKPVTLSCSQTLNHNVMYWYQQKSSQAPKLLFHYYDKDFNNEADTPDNFQSRRPNTSFCFLDIRSPGLGDTAMYLCATSRDPTRTEAFFGQGTRLTVV.

This clone has more than one count but fewer than ten. Here the CDR3 DNA reads TGTGCCATCTCGGGACAGGGTAAGGTCAATCAGCCCCAGCATTTT. Residues: CAISGQGKVNQPQHF. The rearrangement uses TRBV7-2 and TRBJ1-5; 9 nucleotides agree with TRBD1. Unmatched junction bases numbered 10, after V lost 10 bases and J lost 3 bases. Germline V gene lookup returns CDR1 SGHTA and CDR2 FQGNSA. The CDR3 covers 15 residues. The whole variable domain, remainder taken from reference TRBV7-2 and TRBJ1-5, is GAGVSQSPSNKVTEKGKDVELRCDPISGHTALYWYRQSLGQGLEFLIYFQGNSAPDKSGLPSDRFSAERTGGSVSTLTIQRTQQEDSAVYLCAISGQGKVNQPQHFGDGTRLSIL.

V and J are TRBV30 and TRBJ2-1; D is uncertain. The ends were cut back, 5 bases at V and 4 bases at J, with 6 bases in the middle. Germline CDR1 reads GTSNPN; CDR2 reads SVGIG (reference sequence). CDR3 length: 11 amino acids. CDR3 protein: CAWSRYNEQFF. The CDR3 DNA is TGTGCCTGGTCTCGGTACAATGAGCAGTTCTTC. The full variable domain, rest sourced from reference TRBV30 and TRBJ2-1, is SQTIHQWPATLVQPVGSPLSLECTVEGTSNPNLYWYRQAAGRGLQLLFYSVGIGQISSEVPQNLSASRPQDRQFILSSKKLLLSDSGFYLCAWSRYNEQFFGPGTRLTVL.

This clone has only one observation. This rearrangement joins TRBV27 to TRBJ1-2; TRBD1 agrees at 7 bases. The CDR3 loop spans 15 amino acids. V was pared by 3 bases and J by 7 bases, with 11 bases of the junction left unmatched. The germline V gene encodes CDR1 MNHEY and CDR2 SMNVEV (reference sequence). The CDR3 nucleotides are TGTGCCAGCAGTTTTCGTGAGACAGGGAGAGGTGGCTACACCTTC. This encodes CASSFRETGRGGYTF.

The sample holds a few counts of this clone. CDR3 sequence (DNA): TGTGCCAGCAGACGAGGGGGCCTAAGGCCGGTTACAACCTTC. Protein product: CASRRGGLRPVTTF. This sequence joins TRBV28 and TRBJ1-2; 7 bases agree with TRBD1. This CDR3 spans 14 amino acids. V lost 6 bases and J lost 14; bases outside the gene matches: 18. Germline CDR1 MDHEN, CDR2 SYDVKM.

The V and J genes are TRBV27 and TRBJ1-1; D remains ambiguous. V was pared by 3 bases and J by 1 base, with 6 bases between. In germline, CDR1 is MNHEY, CDR2 SMNVEV (reference sequence). The CDR3 loop spans 13 amino acids. CDR3 in amino acids: CASSFRENTEAFF. As DNA, the CDR3 is TGTGCCAGCAGTTTTCGAGAGAACACTGAAGCTTTCTTT.

J is TRBJ2-1 and V is TRBV4-1; 7 nucleotides align to TRBD2. Germline values: CDR1 MGHRA, CDR2 YSYEKL. The ends lost 3 bases at V and 7 bases at J; junction bases unmatched: 12. This CDR3 has 16 residues. As DNA, the CDR3 is TGCGCCAGCAGCCAGGAAGTGGGAGGGCCGGGGAATGAGCAGTTCTTC. Amino acid sequence: CASSQEVGGPGNEQFF.

The chain employs TRBV11-3 and TRBJ1-2; TRBD1 agrees at 9 bases. V trimming: 4 bases; J trimming: 6 bases; junction bases outside the gene matches: 6. The germline V gene encodes CDR1 SGHNT and CDR2 YENEEA. The CDR3 has 14 amino acids. In nucleotides, the CDR3 is TGTGCCAGCAGCTCTACAGGGGGCCAAGATGGCTACACCTTC. Translation: CASSSTGGQDGYTF.

As concerns this clone: At one end, the junction sequence differs from germline, possibly due to a read error. The gene calls are TRBV7-2 and TRBJ2-7; D not resolved. The CDR3 is 15 amino acids. CDR1 SGHTA and CDR2 FQGNSA come from the germline V gene. CDR3 protein: CASSRTAVSSYERYF. DNA of the CDR3: TGTGCCAGCAGCCGAACGGCGGTTAGCTCCTACGAGCGGTACTTC.

The table lists this clone with a few counts. The rearrangement links TRBV7-2 to TRBJ1-1, with 9 bases identical to TRBD1. Trimming at V came to 5 bases and at J to 5 bases, leaving 3 bases not matched to a gene. The CDR3 is 13 amino acids. The germline V gene has CDR1 SGHTA and CDR2 FQGNSA. The CDR3 DNA reads as TGTGCCAGCAGCATGGACAGGGGAACTGAAGCTTTCTTT. Translated: CASSMDRGTEAFF. Together with reference TRBV7-2 and TRBJ1-1, the CDR3 gives the full variable domain: GAGVSQSPSNKVTEKGKDVELRCDPISGHTALYWYRQSLGQGLEFLIYFQGNSAPDKSGLPSDRFSAERTGGSVSTLTIQRTQQEDSAVYLCASSMDRGTEAFFGQGTRLTVV.

V is TRBV27 and J is TRBJ1-1; tentative D call: TRBD1 (5 bases). Per the germline V gene, CDR1 is MNHEY and CDR2 is SMNVEV (reference sequence). The CDR3 contains 15 residues. Trimming shortened V by 4 bases and J by 1 base, and 13 bases separated the two germline ends. Here the CDR3 reads CASSSLEGPNTEAFF. The CDR3 DNA reads as TGTGCCAGCAGTTCCCTGGAGGGACCGAACACTGAAGCTTTCTTT.

CDR3 DNA sequence: TGCAGCGTTGCTTGGGGACAGGGGACTGAAGCTTTCTTT. Translation gives CSVAWGQGTEAFF. J is TRBJ1-1 and V is TRBV29-1, with 10 nucleotides matching TRBD1. Germline V gene sequence: CDR1 SQVTM, CDR2 ANQGSEA. This CDR3 region has 13 residues. V lost 4 bases and J lost 5; bases outside the gene matches: 4.

This clone was recorded a few times. The identical CDR3 is also encoded by other nucleotide sequences in the sample. The chain couples TRBV7-2 to TRBJ1-5, with 8 bases fitting TRBD1. The germline CDR1 and CDR2 sequences are SGHTA and FQGNSA. The CDR3 has 14 amino acids. Trimming at V came to 5 bases and at J to 4 bases, leaving 4 bases not matched to a gene. The CDR3 DNA is TGTGCCAGCAGCAATCAGGGGGCAAATCAGCCCCAGCATTTT. Translating gives CASSNQGANQPQHF.

The sample holds a few counts of this clone. The chain has TRBV4-2 and TRBJ1-1; 7 bases line up with TRBD1. Germline CDR1 is LGHNA and CDR2 is YNFKEQ. The CDR3 is 16 amino acids. V shed 4 bases, J shed 4 bases, and the junction held 12 bases outside the gene matches. CDR3 DNA: TGTGCCAGCAGCCCCCGAATTACTACAGGGGCCACTGAAGCTTTCTTT. It specifies CASSPRITTGATEAFF.

The chain links TRBV5-1 to TRBJ1-4, with TRBD1 matching 7 bases. Unmatched junction bases numbered 7, after V lost 4 bases and J lost 7 bases. The CDR3 loop spans 14 amino acids. The V gene's germline CDR1 is SGHRS and CDR2 YFSETQ. CDR3 protein: CASSPNTGAEKLFF. The CDR3 nucleotides are TGCGCCAGCAGCCCAAACACAGGGGCTGAAAAACTGTTTTTT.